The next 27 T cell receptor beta chains were all read from a single sample in a study of neurological immune-mediated disorders. TCRdb itself ran the 5' RACE reads through MiXCR, one entry per CDR3 protein. Here the sample spans tens of thousands of distinct CDR3 sequences, roughly 12% being singletons. The sequenced sample was PBMCs. The receptor source for this set is a woman aged 60 to 75 with HTLV-1-associated myelopathy (HAM/TSP).

This clonotype was found many times. The J gene is TRBJ2-2, the V gene TRBV12-3 or TRBV12-4; the D is unclear. Trimming took off 6 bases at V and 3 bases at J, with 11 bases between the two ends. This CDR3 has 14 residues. The CDR3 coding sequence is TGTGCCAGCAGGAAAGGAAAGGACACCGGGGAGCTGTTTTTT. Translating gives CASRKGKDTGELFF.

This clonotype was seen ten or more times. The J gene is TRBJ2-7, the V gene TRBV20-1; the match to TRBD2 covers 9 bases. Unmatched junction bases numbered 8, after V lost 1 base and J lost 1 base. The germline gives CDR1 DFQATT, CDR2 SNEGSKA (reference sequence). The CDR3 is 16 residues long. CDR3 residues: CSARGGSGGLSYEQYF. The CDR3 DNA follows: TGCAGTGCTAGAGGAGGTAGCGGGGGACTATCCTACGAGCAGTACTTC.

This clonotype was seen at least ten times. The rearrangement joins TRBV20-1 to TRBJ2-1; 13 positions agree with TRBD2. The CDR3 totals 19 residues. Germline V CDR1 and CDR2: DFQATT, SNEGSKA (reference sequence). J gave up 4 bases and V 0 bases, and 12 bases lay outside the gene matches. This chain's CDR3 is CSARDPIPLAGGVYNEQFF. As DNA, the CDR3 is TGCAGTGCTAGAGACCCCATCCCACTAGCGGGAGGGGTATACAATGAGCAGTTCTTC.

This clonotype was counted ten times or more. The chain couples TRBV7-2 to TRBJ2-5, with D perhaps TRBD2 (6 bases). With 0 bases removed from V and 2 bases from J, the gap between germline ends came to 13 bases. Germline V CDR1 and CDR2: SGHTA, FQGNSA. CDR3 size: 16 residues. The CDR3 region is CASSLAGTGNQETQYF. The CDR3 DNA reads TGTGCCAGCAGCTTAGCCGGGACTGGAAATCAAGAGACCCAGTACTTC.

There are many counts of this clonotype. The V and J genes are TRBV6-5 and TRBJ1-2; D is perhaps TRBD1 (6 bases). In germline, CDR1 is MNHEY, CDR2 SVGAGI. This CDR3 has 11 amino acids. V lost 4 bases and J 13 bases, leaving 13 bases between the germline ends. CDR3 protein: CASSSTGRLTF. CDR3 DNA sequence: TGTGCCAGCAGTTCGACAGGTCGCCTCACCTTC.

Ten or more counts support this clonotype. The chain combines TRBV3-1 with TRBJ2-1; 10 bases map to TRBD2. This CDR3 is 16 amino acids long. The J segment lost 6 bases and the V segment lost 2 bases, leaving 7 bases of the junction unmatched. Germline CDR1 reads LGHDT; CDR2 reads YNNKEL (reference sequence). The CDR3 coding sequence is TGTGCCAGCAGCCAATCAGGGCTAGCGGGAGTCAATGAGCAGTTCTTC. It is translated as CASSQSGLAGVNEQFF.

This clonotype has ten or more counts. This sequence joins TRBV21-1 and TRBJ2-1; no check of the table's D call, TRBD2, against the DNA was made. TRBV21-1 is given as a pseudogene. The CDR3 has 15 amino acids. The CDR3 region has the DNA TGTGCCAGCAGCAAAGATAGCGGTTTGGGCAATGAGCAGTTCTTC. Its protein product is CASSKDSGLGNEQFF.

In this sample, this clonotype turned up many times. The CDR3 loop reads CASSLGRAGGYTF. The CDR3 nucleotides read TGTGCCAGCAGTTTGGGCAGGGCCGGGGGCTACACCTTC. The genes are TRBV12-3 or TRBV12-4 and TRBJ1-2, with D maybe TRBD1 (5 bases). Trimming took 3 bases from V and 8 from J, leaving 13 bases between them. This CDR3 is 13 amino acids long.

This clonotype was seen repeatedly, ten times or more. The rearrangement uses TRBV20-1 and TRBJ2-7, with TRBD1 identical over 11 bases. V was pared by 6 bases and J by 4 bases, with 8 bases of the junction left unmatched. Germline loops: CDR1 DFQATT, CDR2 SNEGSKA (reference sequence). The CDR3 has 14 residues. DNA of the CDR3: TGCAGTGCCGCCCCCCGGGACAGGGGGTACGAGCAGTACTTC. Its protein is CSAAPRDRGYEQYF.

The chain combines TRBV11-2 with TRBJ2-7, with D perhaps assigned TRBD1 or TRBD2 (5 bases each). This CDR3 has 14 residues. Trimming removed 6 bases from V and 6 bases from J, with 18 bases in between. Germline values: CDR1 SGHAT, CDR2 FQNNGV. In DNA form, the CDR3 reads TGTGCCAGCAGACCCGGGGACGCCCTCGCCGAGCAGTACTTC. Translated, it gives CASRPGDALAEQYF. Drawing the rest from reference TRBV11-2 and TRBJ2-7, the complete variable domain is EAGVAQSPRYKIIEKRQSVAFWCNPISGHATLYWYQQILGQGPKLLIQFQNNGVVDDSQLPKDRFSAERLKGVDSTLKIQPAKLEDSAVYLCASRPGDALAEQYFGPGTRLTVT.

This clonotype is medium-sized. The rearrangement joins TRBV7-3 to TRBJ2-1; weak D call: TRBD2 (5 bases). The CDR3 is 13 amino acids. Germline values: CDR1 SGHTA, CDR2 FQGTGA. V lost 0 bases, J lost 9 bases, and 9 bases lay in between. CDR3 region: CASSLTGSGEQFF. CDR3 in DNA: TGTGCCAGCAGCTTAACTGGAAGCGGTGAGCAGTTCTTC.

The V and J genes are TRBV5-1 and TRBJ2-1; possible D gene TRBD2, 7 bases. V gave up 4 bases and J gave up 9 bases, with 17 bases separating them. Germline assignment: CDR1 SGHRS and CDR2 YFSETQ. This CDR3 has 14 residues. The CDR3: CASSMMARGGEQFF. DNA of the CDR3: TGCGCCAGCAGCATGATGGCGAGGGGGGGTGAGCAGTTCTTC.

This clonotype was counted only a few times. This rearrangement joins TRBV4-1 to TRBJ1-1; D unresolved. The germline V gene has CDR1 MGHRA and CDR2 YSYEKL. Deletions cut 2 bases from V and 4 bases from J, with 11 bases between. This CDR3 has 14 residues. CDR3 sequence: CASSQPDRFTEAFF. As DNA, the CDR3 is TGCGCCAGCAGCCAACCGGACCGTTTCACTGAAGCTTTCTTT.

This clonotype was detected ten times or more. The V gene is TRBV7-2, the J gene TRBJ2-7, with TRBD2 matching 7 bases. Germline trimming cut 5 bases from V and 4 bases from J; bases unmatched to any gene: 11. The germline V gene has CDR1 SGHTA and CDR2 FQGNSA. CDR3 length: 15 residues. CDR3 sequence reads: CASSLRLAGVYEQYF. Here the CDR3 DNA reads TGTGCCAGCAGCCTACGGTTGGCGGGAGTTTACGAGCAGTACTTC.

Only one count was recorded for this clonotype. The gene calls are TRBV5-1 and TRBJ2-1; possibly TRBD1 for D (6 bases). The V end was cut by 7 bases, the J end by 15 bases, with 17 bases between. Germline CDR1 is SGHRS and CDR2 is YFSETQ. The CDR3 is 11 amino acids. CDR3: CASPRQDKRFF. The CDR3 DNA sequence: TGCGCCAGCCCAAGACAGGATAAGCGGTTCTTC.

This clonotype was seen repeatedly, ten times or more. This sequence joins TRBV6-6 and TRBJ2-7; 7 positions agree with TRBD1. CDR1 and CDR2 from the germline V gene are MNHNY and SVGAGI (reference sequence). J was trimmed by 6 bases and V by 5 bases; bases with no gene match: 7. CDR3 length: 13 amino acids. The CDR3 loop is CASSPGQLREQYF. CDR3 bases: TGTGCCAGCAGTCCGGGACAGCTCCGCGAGCAGTACTTC.

At least ten counts were recorded for this clonotype. The V and J genes are TRBV18 and TRBJ2-7; D might be TRBD1 (7 bases). Germline lookup yields CDR1 KGHSH and CDR2 LQKENI. V gave up 2 bases and J gave up 2 bases, with 19 bases separating them. The CDR3 runs 17 residues. As DNA, the CDR3 is TGTGCCAGCTCACCAACGCTGTTCAGGGGGGTTCCCTACGAGCAGTACTTC. Translating gives CASSPTLFRGVPYEQYF.

This clonotype was seen repeatedly, ten times or more. This sequence joins TRBV5-1 and TRBJ2-3; 9 bases are shared with TRBD2. Looked up from germline, CDR1 is SGHRS and CDR2 is YFSETQ. The CDR3 runs 15 residues. V was clipped by 0 bases and J by 5 bases; unmatched bases: 4. The CDR3 is CASSLELAGEDTQYF. CDR3 in DNA: TGCGCCAGCAGCTTGGAATTAGCGGGAGAAGATACGCAGTATTTT.

The sample holds many counts of this clonotype. CDR3 loop: CASSKEGPRSGREQYF. CDR3 DNA sequence: TGTGCCAGCAGCAAAGAGGGTCCCCGTTCGGGCAGGGAGCAGTACTTC. The genes are TRBV7-3 and TRBJ2-7; tentative D call: TRBD2 (5 bases). V shed 5 bases and J shed 7 bases, with 24 bases lying between them. The CDR3 extends over 16 amino acids. CDR1 and CDR2 from the germline V gene are SGHTA and FQGTGA.

This clonotype is deemed medium-sized. The chain employs TRBV20-1 and TRBJ2-3; a possible D gene is TRBD1 (6 bases). Germline loops: CDR1 DFQATT, CDR2 SNEGSKA (reference sequence). V gave up 6 bases and J gave up 7 bases, with 14 bases separating them. This CDR3 has 12 residues. The CDR3 nucleotides read TGCAGTGCCTTCCGAGGGACACATACGCAGTATTTT. This sequence encodes CSAFRGTHTQYF.

At least ten counts were recorded for this clonotype. At one end the junction does not follow the germline gene, possibly because of a read error. The genes are TRBV4-2 and TRBJ2-1; 8 bases agree with TRBD2. The CDR3 length is 15 residues. CDR1 and CDR2 from the germline V gene are LGHNA and YNFKEQ. The CDR3 loop is CASSPERGLARGTLF. Written as DNA, the CDR3 is TGTGCCAGCAGCCCCGAGCGGGGGCTAGCGCGTGGTACCCTCTTC.

The sample holds many counts of this clonotype. The chain couples TRBV27 to TRBJ2-6; TRBD1 agrees at 7 bases. Germline CDR1 is MNHEY and CDR2 is SMNVEV (reference sequence). The CDR3 has 15 amino acids. V shed 4 bases and J 7 bases; nucleotides not matched to a gene: 7. CDR3 in amino acids: CASSWAGGAANVLTF. CDR3 DNA: TGTGCCAGCAGTTGGGCAGGGGGTGCTGCCAACGTCCTGACTTTC.

This clonotype was detected ten times or more. The rearrangement links TRBV5-1 to TRBJ2-7, with D perhaps TRBD1 (6 bases). CDR1 is SGHRS, CDR2 YFSETQ, per germline. This CDR3 region has 13 residues. V was clipped by 4 bases and J by 3 bases, with 11 bases between them. CDR3 sequence reads: CASSPRDNYEQYF. The CDR3 nucleotides are TGCGCCAGCAGCCCCCGGGACAACTACGAGCAGTACTTC.

This clonotype was seen ten or more times. The V call is TRBV11-2, the J call TRBJ2-3, with D possibly being TRBD2 (6 bases). The V end was cut by 5 bases, the J end by 2 bases, with 17 bases between. This CDR3 is built from 16 residues. The germline V gene encodes CDR1 SGHAT and CDR2 FQNNGV. CDR3 residues: CASSLGTYVTTDTQYF. The CDR3 nucleotides are TGTGCCAGCAGCCTCGGGACTTATGTTACCACAGATACGCAGTATTTT.

This clonotype has ten or more counts. The rearrangement uses TRBV7-2 and TRBJ1-2; TRBD1 aligns across 8 bases. The germline V gene has CDR1 SGHTA and CDR2 FQGNSA. The ends lost 1 base at V and 3 bases at J; junction bases unmatched: 4. The CDR3 is 15 amino acids. DNA of the CDR3: TGTGCCAGCAGCTTAGGTTCAGGGGGCCACTATGGCTACACCTTC. It yields the protein CASSLGSGGHYGYTF. The full variable domain, rest sourced from reference TRBV7-2 and TRBJ1-2, is GAGVSQSPSNKVTEKGKDVELRCDPISGHTALYWYRQSLGQGLEFLIYFQGNSAPDKSGLPSDRFSAERTGGSVSTLTIQRTQQEDSAVYLCASSLGSGGHYGYTFGSGTRLTVV.

This clonotype was picked up many times. The rearrangement links TRBV4-2 to TRBJ2-1, with 16 bases lining up with TRBD2. V shed 4 bases, J shed 8 bases, and the junction held 17 bases outside the gene matches. This CDR3 is 20 amino acids long. Germline V gene data show CDR1 as LGHNA and CDR2 as YNFKEQ. The CDR3 reads CASSRISPGLAGGRGDEQFF. Here the CDR3 DNA reads TGTGCCAGCAGCCGAATTTCCCCGGGACTAGCGGGAGGGCGTGGCGATGAGCAGTTCTTC.

This clonotype showed up many times. The genes are TRBV20-1 and TRBJ1-1; D is undetermined. The germline V gene has CDR1 DFQATT and CDR2 SNEGSKA (reference sequence). This CDR3 is 12 amino acids long. Deletions cut 6 bases from V and 2 bases from J, with 10 bases between. The CDR3 sequence is CSAPAQNTEAFF. The CDR3 bases are TGCAGTGCCCCGGCACAAAACACTGAAGCTTTCTTT.